A single sample is the source of the 25 T cell receptor beta chains below, sequenced in a study of blood T cell repertoires in COVID-19 (dated by TCRdb to about 2020). The library was made by the immunoSEQ multiplex PCR assay. Drawn from immuneACCESS, this table holds only the in-frame rearrangements with V and J called that TCRdb kept. Clones are partly lost; checked studies trace under half to an unresolved V gene and leave the rest unexplained. The sample data list roughly 260,000 clones, and 85% to 90% of these were observed just once. Jointly, the top ten make up approximately 10% of the sample. Sequencing input: peripheral blood. Receptors were obtained from a woman in her 30s with COVID-19, enrolled during active disease.

This clone was found a few times. J is TRBJ2-1 and V is TRBV6-4; unclear D gene. The CDR3 is made up of 15 amino acids. Germline V gives CDR1 MRHNA, CDR2 SNTAGT. V gave up 2 bases and J gave up 0 bases, with 8 bases separating them. The CDR3 spells CASSDSLGSYNEQFF. CDR3 DNA sequence: TGTGCCAGCAGTGACAGCCTCGGCTCCTACAATGAGCAGTTCTTC.

The rearrangement links TRBV7-2 to TRBJ1-2; TRBD1 aligns across 9 bases. V trimming: 5 bases; J trimming: 6 bases; junction bases outside the gene matches: 13. Germline V CDR1 and CDR2: SGHTA, FQGNSA. This CDR3 has 16 residues. The CDR3 DNA reads TGTGCCAGCAGCACCGCCCGTTCGTGGGACAGGGATGGCTACACCTTC. Translated, it gives CASSTARSWDRDGYTF.

The J gene is TRBJ2-7, the V gene TRBV11-2; 9 nucleotides agree with TRBD1. The CDR3 consists of 18 residues. Germline V CDR1 and CDR2: SGHAT, FQNNGV. With V trimmed by 5 bases and J by 6 bases, 20 bases remained unmatched. The CDR3 is CASSPRRRDRVEIGEQYF. DNA of the CDR3: TGTGCCAGCAGCCCCCGTCGCCGGGACAGGGTTGAGATAGGCGAGCAGTACTTC.

V and J are TRBV6-5 and TRBJ1-1; D gene ambiguous. Per the germline V gene, CDR1 is MNHEY and CDR2 is SVGAGI. V was clipped by 6 bases and J by 1 base, with 15 bases between them. The CDR3 length is 15 residues. In DNA form, the CDR3 reads TGTGCCAGCAGCCCCCGCGGGAACCCGAACACTGAAGCTTTCTTT. Protein product: CASSPRGNPNTEAFF.

The sample holds a few counts of this clone. The CDR3 sequence is CASSARTSVVHNEQFF. CDR3 in DNA: TGTGCCAGCAGCGCAAGGACTAGCGTCGTACACAATGAGCAGTTCTTC. V usage is TRBV7-2 and J usage is TRBJ2-1, with TRBD2 matching 9 bases. The V segment lost 5 bases and the J segment 5 bases; nucleotides outside the gene matches: 10. The CDR3 length is 16 residues. The germline CDR1 and CDR2 sequences are SGHTA and FQGNSA.

The V gene is TRBV11-2, the J gene TRBJ2-7, with a tentative D call TRBD1 (6 bases). This CDR3 spans 16 amino acids. Trimming removed 0 bases at V and 1 base at J, with 13 bases between. CDR1 and CDR2 (germline): SGHAT, FQNNGV. The CDR3 loop is CASSLDLGALSYEQYF. The DNA for the CDR3 is TGTGCCAGCAGCTTAGATTTGGGGGCCTTATCCTACGAGCAGTACTTC.

The rearrangement joins TRBV28 to TRBJ2-3; D may be TRBD2 (6 bases). This CDR3 is 13 amino acids long. Trimming shortened V by 4 bases and J by 7 bases, and 12 bases separated the two germline ends. Germline values: CDR1 MDHEN, CDR2 SYDVKM. The CDR3 DNA reads TGTGCCAGCAGTTCCGCGGGAAGGAATACGCAGTATTTT. This encodes CASSSAGRNTQYF.

The J gene is TRBJ2-1, the V gene TRBV6-5; a possible D gene is TRBD1 (6 bases). V was cut by 9 bases and J by 6 bases, with 18 bases left in between. The V gene's germline CDR1 is MNHEY and CDR2 SVGAGI. CDR3 length: 14 residues. The CDR3 nucleotides read TGTGCCAGAAACAGGGTCGCGTTATGCAATGAGCAGTTCTTC. Protein: CARNRVALCNEQFF.

This clone was counted a single time. The chain recombines TRBV27 with TRBJ1-1, with 11 bases fitting TRBD1. The V gene end was trimmed by 6 bases and the J gene end by 5 bases; junction bases not matched to a gene: 8. This CDR3 comprises 15 residues. Germline-derived CDR1 and CDR2 are MNHEY and SMNVEV (reference sequence). CDR3 coding DNA: TGTGCCAGCAGCCAACCCGGGACAGGGGGGACTGAAGCTTTCTTT. Translation gives CASSQPGTGGTEAFF.

V usage is TRBV7-3 and J usage is TRBJ1-5; D is perhaps TRBD1 (6 bases). The germline CDR1 and CDR2 sequences are SGHTA and FQGTGA. The CDR3 totals 17 residues. Trimming took off 5 bases at V and 2 bases at J, with 19 bases between the two ends. DNA of the CDR3: TGTGCCAGCAGCGTTACCAGGGGCCGCGATTGCAATCAGCCCCAGCATTTT. It codes for CASSVTRGRDCNQPQHF. Supplemented by reference TRBV7-3 and TRBJ1-5, the full variable domain reads GAGVSQTPSNKVTEKGKYVELRCDPISGHTALYWYRQSLGQGPEFLIYFQGTGAADDSGLPNDRFFAVRPEGSVSTLKIQRTERGDSAVYLCASSVTRGRDCNQPQHFGDGTRLSIL.

The V gene is TRBV6-6, the J gene TRBJ2-3; tentative D call: TRBD2 (6 bases). Trimming pared 2 bases from V and 0 bases from J, leaving 12 bases between. The CDR3 runs to 16 residues. Germline V gene lookup returns CDR1 MNHNY and CDR2 SVGAGI (reference sequence). This CDR3 reads CASSYGGWTSTDTQYF. The CDR3 nucleotides are TGTGCCAGCAGTTACGGAGGGTGGACTAGCACAGATACGCAGTATTTT.

Concerning this clone itself: Other nucleotide sequences in the sample specify the same CDR3. V usage is TRBV7-8 and J usage is TRBJ2-4; 10 nucleotides match TRBD2. J gave up 2 bases and V 4 bases, and 14 bases lay outside the gene matches. The CDR3 extends over 19 amino acids. Germline assignment: CDR1 SGHVS and CDR2 FQNEAQ. The chain's CDR3 is CASSYRAGLAGETKNIQYF. For the CDR3, the DNA is TGTGCCAGCAGCTATAGGGCCGGCCTAGCGGGAGAAACCAAAAACATTCAGTACTTC.

The rearrangement links TRBV27 to TRBJ2-1; 9 nucleotides agree with TRBD2. Germline V CDR1 and CDR2: MNHEY, SMNVEV (reference sequence). The ends lost 3 bases at V and 2 bases at J; junction bases unmatched: 8. The CDR3 consists of 17 residues. CDR3 in amino acids: CASSFLAGGGTYNEQFF. CDR3 in DNA: TGTGCCAGCAGTTTTTTGGCGGGAGGGGGGACCTACAATGAGCAGTTCTTC.

The chain uses TRBV6-5 and TRBJ1-2; 8 bases are a match to TRBD1. J gave up 3 bases and V 5 bases, and 5 bases lay outside the gene matches. CDR1 MNHEY and CDR2 SVGAGI come from the germline V gene. The CDR3 sequence is 14 residues long. The CDR3 coding sequence is TGTGCCAGCAGTCGGACAGGGTTGGACTATGGCTACACCTTC. This encodes CASSRTGLDYGYTF.

The chain links TRBV7-3 to TRBJ2-1; D is possibly TRBD2 (6 bases). The V end lost 1 base, the J end lost 4 bases, and 11 bases lay between the germline ends. Germline CDR1 SGHTA, CDR2 FQGTGA. There are 15 residues in the CDR3. CDR3 protein: CASSLIPGAYNEQFF. CDR3 sequence (DNA): TGTGCCAGCAGCTTAATTCCGGGAGCGTACAATGAGCAGTTCTTC.

Comment on this clone: One end of the junction varies from germline; a read error may be responsible. The gene calls are TRBV29-1 and TRBJ2-7; TRBD1 matches at 7 bases. The CDR3 is 13 residues long. From germline, CDR1 is SQVTM and CDR2 ANQGSEA. Here the CDR3 reads CSVQDRVAGEQYF. The CDR3 DNA reads as TGCAGCGTTCAAGACAGGGTCGCTGGCGAGCAGTACTTC.

As regards this clone: A much larger clonotype is one base distant, so this may be a read error. J is TRBJ1-3 and V is TRBV3-1 (or the pseudogene TRBV3-2); D is ambiguous. Trimming stripped 0 bases from V and 0 bases from J, with 6 bases between. The CDR3 sequence is 15 residues long. Germline V gene data show CDR1 as LGHDT and CDR2 as YNNKEL (reference sequence). CDR3 residues: CASSQDGSSGNTIYF. The DNA for the CDR3 is TGTGCCAGCAGCCAAGATGGCAGCTCTGGAAACACCATATATTTT.

This chain connects TRBV7-2 to TRBJ2-7, with D tentatively TRBD2 (6 bases). Trimming pared 1 base from V and 3 bases from J, leaving 13 bases between. Germline CDR1 is SGHTA and CDR2 is FQGNSA. The CDR3 is 15 residues long. The CDR3 protein is CASSLVFSGVYEQYF. CDR3 coding DNA: TGTGCCAGCAGCTTAGTCTTCTCGGGGGTCTACGAGCAGTACTTC.

The chain has TRBV19 and TRBJ2-3; D may be TRBD2 (6 bases). The CDR3 contains 17 residues. Trimming took off 7 bases at V and 6 bases at J, with 26 bases between the two ends. Germline CDR1 reads LNHDA; CDR2 reads SQIVND (reference sequence). The CDR3 nucleotides are TGTGCCAGTAAGCCCCCCCTAGCGCAAACACCACTCGATACGCAGTATTTT. Translation: CASKPPLAQTPLDTQYF. Based on the CDR3 plus reference TRBV19 and TRBJ2-3, the full variable domain is DGGITQSPKYLFRKEGQNVTLSCEQNLNHDAMYWYRQDPGQGLRLIYYSQIVNDFQKGDIAEGYSVSREKKESFPLTVTSAQKNPTAFYLCASKPPLAQTPLDTQYFGPGTRLTVL.

The V and J genes are TRBV30 and TRBJ1-5, with D maybe TRBD1 (5 bases). Germline CDR1 GTSNPN, CDR2 SVGIG (reference sequence). The CDR3 is 15 amino acids. The ends were cut back, 4 bases at V and 6 bases at J, with 19 bases in the middle. The CDR3 DNA is TGTGCCTGGAAGAGGGAGGGGAGTTATGGTCAGCCCCAGCATTTT. Protein sequence: CAWKREGSYGQPQHF.

A single count supports this clone. This chain links TRBV30 with TRBJ1-5; tentative D call: TRBD1 (5 bases). Germline V CDR1 and CDR2: GTSNPN, SVGIG (reference sequence). The CDR3 covers 15 residues. V lost 2 bases and J lost 5, with 16 bases in between. In nucleotides, the CDR3 is TGTGCCTGGAGTCTTGGTGGCCAGGGCGATCAGCCCCAGCATTTT. Protein: CAWSLGGQGDQPQHF. The variable domain in full, completed from reference TRBV30 and TRBJ1-5, reads SQTIHQWPATLVQPVGSPLSLECTVEGTSNPNLYWYRQAAGRGLQLLFYSVGIGQISSEVPQNLSASRPQDRQFILSSKKLLLSDSGFYLCAWSLGGQGDQPQHFGDGTRLSIL.

The sample holds one count of this clone. V and J are TRBV27 and TRBJ2-7; TRBD2 aligns across 7 bases. CDR1 MNHEY and CDR2 SMNVEV come from the germline V gene (reference sequence). The length of the CDR3 is 12 residues. J was trimmed by 5 bases and V by 3 bases; bases with no gene match: 1. CDR3 region: CASSFRGDEQYF. The CDR3 DNA is TGTGCCAGCAGTTTCCGGGGGGACGAGCAGTACTTC.

The chain combines TRBV7-2 with TRBJ2-1, with TRBD2 matching over 12 bases. The CDR3 totals 17 residues. From germline, CDR1 is SGHTA and CDR2 FQGNSA. Trimming at V came to 5 bases and at J to 7 bases, leaving 12 bases not matched to a gene. The CDR3 DNA sequence: TGTGCCAGCAGCCCTAGCCCACTAGCGGGAGGTAAAAATGAGCAGTTCTTC. It translates to CASSPSPLAGGKNEQFF.

The rearrangement links TRBV16 to TRBJ2-1; 8 bases match TRBD1. The length of the CDR3 is 14 residues. V lost 5 bases, J lost 11 bases, and 11 bases stayed unmatched. From germline, CDR1 is KGHSY and CDR2 FQNENV. CDR3: CASSSAVQGGKQFF. The DNA for the CDR3 is TGTGCCAGCAGCAGCGCGGTACAGGGGGGTAAGCAGTTCTTC.

In its sample, this clone was seen once. The chain uses TRBV6-5 and TRBJ2-7; TRBD1 aligns across 10 bases. Germline assignment: CDR1 MNHEY and CDR2 SVGAGI. The CDR3 length is 16 residues. Losses at the gene ends were 4 bases for V and 2 bases for J; bases not matched to a gene: 8. This chain's CDR3 is CASSWGFGTGAYEQYF. The CDR3 DNA follows: TGTGCCAGCAGTTGGGGGTTCGGGACAGGGGCCTACGAGCAGTACTTC.